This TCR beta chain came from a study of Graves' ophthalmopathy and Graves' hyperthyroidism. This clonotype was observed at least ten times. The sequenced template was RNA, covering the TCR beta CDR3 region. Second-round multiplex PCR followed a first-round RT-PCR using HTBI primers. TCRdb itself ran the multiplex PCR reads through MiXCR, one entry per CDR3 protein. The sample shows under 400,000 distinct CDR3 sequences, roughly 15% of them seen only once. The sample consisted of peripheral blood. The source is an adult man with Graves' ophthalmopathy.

CDR3 sequence: CASSDSNQPQHF. CDR3 DNA: TGTGCCAGCTCTGACAGCAATCAGCCCCAGCATTTT. The V and J genes are TRBV12-3 or TRBV12-4 and TRBJ1-5; D remains ambiguous. This CDR3 contains 12 residues. The germline V and J ends were trimmed by 8 bases and 1 base, with 6 bases remaining between them.